The 29 T cell receptor beta chains in this list originate from one sample, sequenced in a study of beta chain features in type 1 diabetes. No antigen has been assigned to these receptors. Investigators reverse transcribed all isolated RNA, so they sequenced expressed TCRB transcripts. Sequenced by immunoSEQ multiplex PCR; TCRdb stores in-frame clones only, minus some. The sample yields around 600,000 clones, roughly an eighth seen once. Findings and caveats of the study: Moderately but significantly shorter TCRB CDR3s were found in Type 1 diabetes patients in all four CD4+ subsets.

Source material: naive CD4+ T cells from blood. The receptors stem from a man aged 30 to 45 with type 1 diabetes.

CDR3 sequence reads: CAISGYESSESGANVLTF. In DNA form, the CDR3 reads TGTGCCATCAGCGGTTACGAGAGTTCCGAGTCTGGGGCCAACGTCCTGACTTTC. This chain joins TRBV10-3 and TRBJ2-6; D not certain. V dropped 6 bases and J dropped 1 base, with 19 bases sitting between them. The germline gives CDR1 ENHRY, CDR2 SYGVKD. This CDR3 has 18 amino acids.

A few counts support this clone. This chain connects TRBV4-2 to TRBJ2-2, with 11 bases identical to TRBD2. The CDR3 sequence is 16 residues long. The V and J ends lost 2 bases and 2 bases, in that order; junction bases with no gene match: 1. The germline CDR1 and CDR2 sequences are LGHNA and YNFKEQ. The CDR3 spells CASSQLAGGNTGELFF. The CDR3, as DNA: TGTGCCAGCAGCCAACTAGCGGGGGGCAACACCGGGGAGCTGTTTTTT.

This clone has more than one count but fewer than ten. The V and J genes are TRBV9 and TRBJ2-1; D unclear. CDR1 and CDR2 (germline): SGDLS, YYNGEE. V gave up 1 base and J gave up 5 bases, with 4 bases separating them. The CDR3 is 12 amino acids. CDR3 region: CASSVFHNEQFF. The CDR3 nucleotides are TGTGCCAGCAGCGTATTCCACAATGAGCAGTTCTTC.

This clone showed up just a few times. CDR3 in amino acids: CASSSPQDPLIPDTQYF. In nucleotides, the CDR3 is TGCGCCAGCAGCTCCCCCCAGGACCCTCTAATCCCAGATACGCAGTATTTT. The V gene is TRBV5-1, the J gene TRBJ2-3; D remains ambiguous. Between the trimmed V and J ends, which lost 3 bases and 4 bases, there was a span of 21 bases. The germline V gene has CDR1 SGHRS and CDR2 YFSETQ. CDR3 size: 17 residues.

This clone has just a few counts. The chain combines TRBV28 with TRBJ1-5; D remains unclear. CDR3 length equals 13 residues. V was shortened by 6 bases and J by 5 bases, with 11 bases between the two germline ends. The V gene's germline CDR1 is MDHEN and CDR2 SYDVKM. The CDR3 protein is CASRLTEHQPQHF. The CDR3 DNA reads TGTGCCAGCAGACTCACAGAACATCAGCCCCAGCATTTT.

This clone was seen only a few times. The rearrangement links TRBV2 to TRBJ2-2; D could derive from TRBD1 or TRBD2 (5 bases each). Trimming pared 3 bases from V and 6 bases from J, leaving 11 bases between. The CDR3 spans 14 residues. Germline CDR1 and CDR2: SNHLY and FYNNEI. The CDR3 protein is CASSDGRDAGELFF. The CDR3 region has the DNA TGTGCCAGCAGTGACGGCAGGGACGCCGGGGAGCTGTTTTTT.

The chain recombines TRBV4-2 with TRBJ1-1, with D possibly being TRBD1 (6 bases). Germline V CDR1 and CDR2: LGHNA, YNFKEQ. Trimming pared 4 bases from V and 3 bases from J, leaving 12 bases between. This CDR3 region has 14 residues. As DNA, the CDR3 is TGTGCCAGCAGCCCCGGGGGCGCGGACACTGAAGCTTTCTTT. It yields the protein CASSPGGADTEAFF.

This rearrangement joins TRBV5-1 to TRBJ1-1; possibly TRBD1 for D (6 bases). V was cut by 3 bases and J by 5 bases, with 17 bases left in between. The CDR3 sequence is 15 residues long. The germline gives CDR1 SGHRS, CDR2 YFSETQ. CDR3 bases: TGCGCCAGCAGCTCTTTGACAGGCGGTGAGACTGAAGCTTTCTTT. Translation gives CASSSLTGGETEAFF.

A word on this clone: The identical CDR3 is also encoded by other nucleotide sequences in the sample. The chain recombines TRBV9 with TRBJ2-6; D remains unclear. This CDR3 contains 15 residues. From germline, CDR1 is SGDLS and CDR2 YYNGEE. V lost 1 base to trimming and J lost 1 base, with 6 bases between them. CDR3 protein: CASSVRSSGANVLTF. The CDR3 coding sequence is TGTGCCAGCAGCGTAAGGTCTTCTGGGGCCAACGTCCTGACTTTC.

This clone occurred a few times. V gene TRBV7-2 combines with J gene TRBJ2-5; 9 bases line up with TRBD1. Per the germline V gene, CDR1 is SGHTA and CDR2 is FQGNSA. The CDR3 runs to 15 residues. Germline trimming cut 6 bases from V and 4 bases from J; bases unmatched to any gene: 9. The CDR3 region is CASRLTGQGGETQYF. Here the CDR3 DNA reads TGTGCCAGCAGATTGACGGGACAGGGAGGAGAGACCCAGTACTTC.

This clone was counted a few times. The chain recombines TRBV9 with TRBJ2-5; no clear D. V gave up 3 bases and J gave up 1 base, with 10 bases separating them. The germline gives CDR1 SGDLS, CDR2 YYNGEE. There are 14 residues in the CDR3. In nucleotides, the CDR3 is TGTGCCAGCAGCGCGGGTCGCCTCCAAGAGACCCAGTACTTC. As protein: CASSAGRLQETQYF.

As concerns this clone: The same CDR3 is also encoded by other DNA sequences in this sample. This chain uses TRBV7-9 with TRBJ2-6, with D perhaps TRBD1 (6 bases). The V and J ends lost 2 bases and 2 bases respectively, with 7 bases between them. Germline V gene sequence: CDR1 SEHNR, CDR2 FQNEAQ (reference sequence). The CDR3 extends over 15 amino acids. The DNA for the CDR3 is TGTGCCAGCAGCTTATCAGGGGCTGGGGCCAACGTCCTGACTTTC. It codes for CASSLSGAGANVLTF.

The chain carries TRBV2 and TRBJ1-1; unclear D gene. Germline CDR1 reads SNHLY; CDR2 reads FYNNEI. Trimming left V 0 bases short and J 0 bases short, with 8 bases between. The CDR3 sequence is 15 residues long. The CDR3 sequence is CASSEAGVMNTEAFF. The CDR3 DNA reads as TGTGCCAGCAGTGAAGCGGGAGTCATGAACACTGAAGCTTTCTTT.

The chain carries TRBV23-1 and TRBJ1-3; 7 bases line up with TRBD1. TRBV23-1 is an ORF; its function is uncertain. The CDR3 length is 17 residues. Losses at the gene ends were 5 bases for V and 2 bases for J; bases not matched to a gene: 12. CDR3 nucleotides: TGCGCCAGCAGTGCTGTCCCGGGACAGCTAGCTGGAAACACCATATATTTT. Protein sequence: CASSAVPGQLAGNTIYF.

This clone was observed a few times. This chain uses TRBV4-3 with TRBJ1-2; unclear D gene. V was pared by 0 bases and J by 4 bases, with 9 bases between. CDR1 LGHNA and CDR2 YSLEER come from the germline V gene. This CDR3 contains 14 residues. CDR3 loop: CASSQDLSGYGYTF. The CDR3 DNA reads as TGCGCCAGCAGCCAAGATTTGTCAGGCTATGGCTACACCTTC.

This clone was counted only a few times. The chain carries TRBV19 and TRBJ2-7; D ambiguous. This CDR3 region has 13 residues. Germline lookup yields CDR1 LNHDA and CDR2 SQIVND (reference sequence). Trimming took off 10 bases at V and 1 base at J, with 14 bases between the two ends. The CDR3 spells CATSWAESYEQYF. The DNA of the CDR3 is TGTGCCACCTCATGGGCGGAGTCCTACGAGCAGTACTTC.

This clone was counted between two and nine times. The V gene is TRBV7-2, the J gene TRBJ2-3; D is ambiguous. Trimming removed 5 bases from V and 4 bases from J, with 13 bases in between. This CDR3 spans 14 amino acids. Germline V gene sequence: CDR1 SGHTA, CDR2 FQGNSA. The CDR3 loop is CASSLRSESDTQYF. The CDR3 DNA follows: TGTGCCAGCAGCCTGAGATCCGAATCAGATACGCAGTATTTT.

The genes are TRBV6-6 and TRBJ2-1; D is possibly TRBD1 (6 bases). This CDR3 has 15 amino acids. V was clipped by 5 bases and J by 0 bases, with 11 bases between them. CDR1 and CDR2 (germline): MNHNY, SVGAGI (reference sequence). The CDR3 DNA reads as TGTGCCAGCAGTGGAACAGGGAGCTCCTACAATGAGCAGTTCTTC. This encodes CASSGTGSSYNEQFF.

This clone was seen a few times. The chain carries TRBV5-1 and TRBJ2-2; TRBD2 agrees at 9 bases. With 1 base clipped from V and 1 base from J, the junction kept 2 bases outside the gene matches. Germline-derived CDR1 and CDR2 are SGHRS and YFSETQ. This CDR3 is 16 amino acids long. CDR3 protein: CASSLRLAVNTGELFF. CDR3 nucleotides: TGCGCCAGCAGCTTGAGACTAGCGGTGAACACCGGGGAGCTGTTTTTT.

This clone turned up a few times. The chain links TRBV9 to TRBJ2-5; a weak D match, TRBD2 (8 bases). The CDR3 consists of 19 residues. The V and J ends lost 0 bases and 0 bases respectively, with 21 bases between them. In germline, CDR1 is SGDLS, CDR2 YYNGEE. The CDR3, as DNA: TGTGCCAGCAGCGTAGCTACTCCGGGAGGGGGCGCGTACCAAGAGACCCAGTACTTC. It yields the protein CASSVATPGGGAYQETQYF.

The chain combines TRBV5-4 with TRBJ2-2; TRBD1 might be the D (5 bases). Germline V CDR1 and CDR2: SGHNT, YYREEE (reference sequence). Between the trimmed V and J ends, which lost 0 bases and 13 bases, there was a span of 13 bases. CDR3 length equals 13 residues. The CDR3 loop reads CASSLATTTGLFF. The DNA of the CDR3 is TGTGCCAGCAGCTTGGCGACGACCACAGGGCTGTTTTTT.

CDR3 region: CASTQIGSVIARGYTF. The CDR3 DNA is TGTGCCAGTACCCAGATCGGGTCGGTGATTGCGAGAGGCTACACCTTC. The gene calls are TRBV19 and TRBJ1-2; no definite D call. The CDR3 totals 16 residues. Germline V gives CDR1 LNHDA, CDR2 SQIVND (reference sequence). Deletions cut 7 bases from V and 8 bases from J, with 26 bases between.

This clone was observed a few times. V and J are TRBV29-1 and TRBJ2-7; D may be TRBD1 or TRBD2 (6 bases each). Germline V lookup: CDR1 SQVTM, CDR2 ANQGSEA. V was trimmed by 2 bases and J by 2 bases, leaving 13 bases between them. The CDR3 has 14 amino acids. The CDR3 protein is CSVERQGTPYEQYF. CDR3 nucleotide sequence: TGCAGCGTTGAACGTCAGGGGACTCCCTACGAGCAGTACTTC.

This clone was seen more than once but under ten times. The chain has TRBV5-1 and TRBJ2-3; 13 nucleotides agree with TRBD2. V gave up 8 bases and J gave up 7 bases; unmatched junction bases: 7. The CDR3 sequence is 14 residues long. Germline V gene sequence: CDR1 SGHRS, CDR2 YFSETQ. Here the CDR3 reads CASQTGTSGNTQYF. The CDR3, as DNA: TGCGCCAGTCAAACCGGGACTAGCGGGAATACGCAGTATTTT.

A remark on this clone: This sample includes further DNA sequences coding for the same CDR3. V is TRBV9 and J is TRBJ2-3; D remains unclear. CDR1 and CDR2 (germline): SGDLS, YYNGEE. The length of the CDR3 is 13 residues. Trimming removed 0 bases at V and 3 bases at J, with 5 bases between. The CDR3 coding sequence is TGTGCCAGCAGCGTAGCTCTTACAGATACGCAGTATTTT. Encoded protein: CASSVALTDTQYF.

The chain couples TRBV9 to TRBJ2-2; D ambiguous. Trimming left V 0 bases short and J 5 bases short, with 11 bases between. The CDR3 is 15 amino acids. Germline values: CDR1 SGDLS, CDR2 YYNGEE. The CDR3 bases are TGTGCCAGCAGCGTAGCTTCCACTTGGACCGGGGAGCTGTTTTTT. This encodes CASSVASTWTGELFF.

The table lists this clone with a few counts. At the DNA level, this CDR3 is encoded by other sequences in the same sample as well. This chain connects TRBV10-3 to TRBJ1-5, with TRBD1 matching 9 bases. CDR3 length equals 15 residues. Germline CDR1 ENHRY, CDR2 SYGVKD. Trimming at V came to 4 bases and at J to 0 bases, leaving 1 base not matched to a gene. CDR3 DNA: TGTGCCATCAGTGGGACAGGGGATAGCAATCAGCCCCAGCATTTT. Translation gives CAISGTGDSNQPQHF.

Only a few counts were recorded for this clone. Germline and junction disagree at one end, which may indicate a read error. The chain recombines TRBV7-7 with TRBJ2-3, with D uncertain. CDR3 size: 15 residues. Germline lookup yields CDR1 SSHAT and CDR2 FNYEAQ (reference sequence). As DNA, the CDR3 is TGTGCTAGCAGCTTAGGACCGTCTAGCACAGATACGCAGTATTTT. Protein: CASSLGPSSTDTQYF.

This clone has more than one count but fewer than ten. The chain is built from TRBV5-1 and TRBJ2-2; D is ambiguous. The V end was cut by 4 bases, the J end by 1 base, with 8 bases between. Germline loops: CDR1 SGHRS, CDR2 YFSETQ. CDR3 length: 14 residues. CDR3 in DNA: TGCGCCAGCAGCACAACAGTGAACACCGGGGAGCTGTTTTTT. Amino acids: CASSTTVNTGELFF.